These 21 T cell receptor beta chains came from one sample sequenced in a study of CD8 T cells in Susac syndrome. RNA was extracted with the RNeasy kit, and a quantity of about 0.45 to 1 ug was reverse transcribed using random hexamers. One entry per CDR3 protein, called by TCRdb with MiXCR from the immunoSEQ multiplex PCR reads. Of about 200,000 distinct CDR3 sequences in the sample, 90% to 95% were seen once. Sequencing was done on a sample of CD8+ T cells from PBMCs. These receptors were obtained from a human donor with multiple sclerosis.

This clonotype showed up just once. The chain carries TRBV27 and TRBJ2-3; no firm D call. Between the trimmed V and J ends, which lost 6 bases and 0 bases, there was a span of 19 bases. The CDR3 is made up of 17 amino acids. Looked up from germline, CDR1 is MNHEY and CDR2 is SMNVEV (reference sequence). The CDR3 DNA follows: TGTGCCAGCAGCTATACCCCTACACCATCTAGCACAGATACGCAGTATTTT. It encodes CASSYTPTPSSTDTQYF.

The rearrangement uses TRBV30 and TRBJ1-1; D call uncertain. Deletions cut 2 bases from V and 4 bases from J, with 11 bases between. The V gene's germline CDR1 is GTSNPN and CDR2 SVGIG (reference sequence). The length of the CDR3 is 13 residues. CDR3 bases: TGTGCCTGGAGTCCTATGATCCCCACTGAAGCTTTCTTT. Translated: CAWSPMIPTEAFF.

This chain joins TRBV5-1 and TRBJ2-5, with 9 positions matching TRBD2. The junction had 2 bases not matched to a gene; V was cut back by 3 bases and J by 2 bases. CDR1 is SGHRS and CDR2 is YFSETQ in the germline V gene. The CDR3 contains 14 residues. CDR3 sequence (DNA): TGCGCCAGCAGCTCCCTAGCGGGGCAAGAGACCCAGTACTTC. Translating gives CASSSLAGQETQYF.

This rearrangement joins TRBV6-6 to TRBJ1-5; D call uncertain. In germline, CDR1 is MNHNY, CDR2 SVGAGI (reference sequence). Between the trimmed V and J ends, which lost 5 bases and 0 bases, there was a span of 5 bases. The CDR3 is 13 residues long. The CDR3 region has the DNA TGTGCCAGCAGTCCGGATAGCAATCAGCCCCAGCATTTT. This gives the protein CASSPDSNQPQHF.

The chain carries TRBV14 and TRBJ2-7; D is unclear. This CDR3 has 16 residues. Germline CDR1 reads SGHDN; CDR2 reads FVKESK. Trimming took 1 base from V and 6 from J, leaving 19 bases between them. CDR3: CASSQGGPTGLSEQYF. Here the CDR3 DNA reads TGTGCCAGCAGCCAAGGAGGCCCGACGGGTCTTAGCGAGCAGTACTTC.

The J gene is TRBJ2-7, the V gene TRBV4-1; a weak D match, TRBD1 (6 bases). The CDR3 consists of 15 residues. V was pared by 6 bases and J by 0 bases, with 15 bases between. Germline CDR1 and CDR2: MGHRA and YSYEKL. For the CDR3, the DNA is TGCGCCAGCAGACCCGATCCGACAGGCTCCTACGAGCAGTACTTC. It translates to CASRPDPTGSYEQYF.

The rearrangement uses TRBV4-1 and TRBJ2-7; 7 positions agree with TRBD2. Germline loops: CDR1 MGHRA, CDR2 YSYEKL. The CDR3 totals 14 residues. Trimming took 0 bases from V and 2 from J; bases not matched to a gene: 1. The CDR3 region has the DNA TGCGCCAGCAGCCAAGAGGGGGGGACCTACGAGCAGTACTTC. Protein product: CASSQEGGTYEQYF.

This rearrangement joins TRBV30 to TRBJ1-1; D is undetermined. This CDR3 is built from 11 residues. Germline lookup yields CDR1 GTSNPN and CDR2 SVGIG (reference sequence). CDR3 residues: CACEEYTEAFF. In DNA, the CDR3 is TGTGCATGCGAAGAGTACACTGAAGCTTTCTTT.

This sequence joins TRBV12-3 or TRBV12-4 and TRBJ1-2; tentative D call: TRBD1 (5 bases). V was clipped by 6 bases and J by 7 bases, with 18 bases between them. This CDR3 spans 14 amino acids. The CDR3 nucleotides read TGTGCCAGCAGCTCGGGGACCGCCATCCGTGGCTACACCTTC. Protein product: CASSSGTAIRGYTF.

The rearrangement links TRBV6-5 to TRBJ1-2; 12 bases fit TRBD1. The CDR3 is 16 amino acids. Germline V lookup: CDR1 MNHEY, CDR2 SVGAGI. Unmatched junction bases numbered 10, after V lost 4 bases and J lost 7 bases. The CDR3 nucleotides are TGTGCCAGCAGTTTGGGGGCCGGGACAGGGGGCGCTGGCTACACCTTC. This codes for CASSLGAGTGGAGYTF.

This clonotype was counted a few times. This sequence joins TRBV18 and TRBJ1-2; no clear D gene. The CDR3 length is 12 residues. Trimming took off 3 bases at V and 1 base at J, with 3 bases between the two ends. Germline CDR1 and CDR2: KGHSH and LQKENI. The CDR3, as DNA: TGTGCCAGCTCACCGTATAACTATGGCTACACCTTC. Its translation: CASSPYNYGYTF.

The chain recombines TRBV4-1 with TRBJ2-1; a weak D match, TRBD2 (6 bases). Germline V gene sequence: CDR1 MGHRA, CDR2 YSYEKL. The germline V and J ends were trimmed by 4 bases and 8 bases, with 15 bases remaining between them. This CDR3 has 14 amino acids. CDR3 bases: TGCGCCAGCAGCCCCCCCCGTGGAGGGGATGAGCAGTTCTTC. Translated, it gives CASSPPRGGDEQFF.

The chain joins TRBV6-5 to TRBJ2-1; D possibly matches TRBD1 or TRBD2 (6 bases each). Trimming cost V 2 bases and J 1 base, with 15 bases left between them. CDR3 length: 17 amino acids. The germline V gene has CDR1 MNHEY and CDR2 SVGAGI. The CDR3 DNA reads as TGTGCCAGCAGTTACGAAGGGGGGCGAACGTCCTACAATGAGCAGTTCTTC. Its translation: CASSYEGGRTSYNEQFF.

V is TRBV6-5 and J is TRBJ2-1; 9 nucleotides align to TRBD1. Trimming took 4 bases from V and 2 from J; bases not matched to a gene: 3. The CDR3 is 15 amino acids. Germline V gene data show CDR1 as MNHEY and CDR2 as SVGAGI. Here the CDR3 reads CASSSGTGPYNEQFF. The CDR3 DNA follows: TGTGCCAGCAGTTCCGGGACAGGGCCCTACAATGAGCAGTTCTTC.

V is TRBV7-8 and J is TRBJ1-4, with TRBD1 identical over 10 bases. Looked up from germline, CDR1 is SGHVS and CDR2 is FQNEAQ. V gave up 2 bases and J gave up 7 bases; unmatched junction bases: 4. The CDR3 totals 15 residues. CDR3: CASSLRGQGIEKLFF. CDR3 nucleotide sequence: TGTGCCAGCAGCTTAAGGGGACAGGGGATTGAAAAACTGTTTTTT.

V usage is TRBV7-8 and J usage is TRBJ1-1; 9 nucleotides agree with TRBD1. This CDR3 has 15 residues. The germline V gene has CDR1 SGHVS and CDR2 FQNEAQ. V shed 5 bases, J shed 10 bases, and the junction held 14 bases outside the gene matches. This CDR3 reads CASSPYPGTGIGAFF. CDR3 in DNA: TGTGCCAGCAGCCCGTACCCCGGGACAGGGATCGGAGCTTTCTTT.

This clonotype came up once. The chain carries TRBV7-9 and TRBJ2-2; perhaps TRBD1 as D (5 bases). Germline values: CDR1 SEHNR, CDR2 FQNEAQ (reference sequence). Trimming removed 2 bases at V and 3 bases at J, with 10 bases between. This CDR3 has 15 residues. DNA for the CDR3: TGTGCCAGCAGCTTACCAACAGGAGACACCGGGGAGCTGTTTTTT. Its protein is CASSLPTGDTGELFF.

The gene calls are TRBV28 and TRBJ1-1; 10 bases are shared with TRBD1. Trimming at V came to 5 bases and at J to 1 base, leaving 10 bases not matched to a gene. The V gene's germline CDR1 is MDHEN and CDR2 SYDVKM. CDR3 size: 17 residues. The CDR3 protein is CASSTRDRGPQNTEAFF. The CDR3 DNA sequence: TGTGCCAGCAGTACCCGGGACAGGGGCCCCCAGAACACTGAAGCTTTCTTT.

The CDR3 DNA reads TGTGCCAGCAGCGTAGGGGGCAGAAGCTACACCTTC. Translation: CASSVGGRSYTF. The chain recombines TRBV9 with TRBJ1-2, with D perhaps TRBD1 (5 bases). The CDR3 sequence is 12 residues long. CDR1 SGDLS and CDR2 YYNGEE come from the germline V gene. Deletions cut 0 bases from V and 9 bases from J, with 9 bases between.

A few counts support this clonotype. V gene TRBV12-3 or TRBV12-4 combines with J gene TRBJ2-5; TRBD1 aligns across 7 bases. With V trimmed by 3 bases and J by 5 bases, 3 bases remained unmatched. The CDR3 covers 13 residues. The CDR3 DNA reads TGTGCCAGCAGTTTTACAGGGGCCGAGACCCAGTACTTC. As protein: CASSFTGAETQYF.

The chain joins TRBV19 to TRBJ1-5, with D perhaps matching TRBD1 (5 bases). Germline V gives CDR1 LNHDA, CDR2 SQIVND (reference sequence). V was shortened by 7 bases and J by 0 bases, with 22 bases between the two germline ends. The CDR3 has 18 residues. CDR3 nucleotides: TGTGCCAGTAATCCCGCCGGAGAGGGGTACTATAGCAATCAGCCCCAGCATTTT. The encoded protein is CASNPAGEGYYSNQPQHF. The complete variable domain, with remaining parts taken from reference TRBV19 and TRBJ1-5, reads DGGITQSPKYLFRKEGQNVTLSCEQNLNHDAMYWYRQDPGQGLRLIYYSQIVNDFQKGDIAEGYSVSREKKESFPLTVTSAQKNPTAFYLCASNPAGEGYYSNQPQHFGDGTRLSIL.